This TCR beta chain was sequenced in a study of post-analysis software for immune sequencing data. Each TCR beta cDNA library carried unique molecular identifiers. TCRdb recomputed calls from the PCR reads with MiXCR, one row per CDR3 protein. This sample has roughly 540,000 distinct CDR3 sequences, with roughly 34% found just once. The sequence was obtained from a girl under 18 with multiple sclerosis. Sequencing was done on a sample of blood.

CDR3 sequence (DNA): TGTGCCAGCTCACCACTGTTCGGACAGGGCTACGAGCAGTACTTC. Its protein product is CASSPLFGQGYEQYF. The chain is built from TRBV18 and TRBJ2-7, with 8 bases that match TRBD1. The germline gives CDR1 KGHSH, CDR2 LQKENI. There are 15 residues in the CDR3. Germline trimming cut 1 base from V and 3 bases from J; bases unmatched to any gene: 5.